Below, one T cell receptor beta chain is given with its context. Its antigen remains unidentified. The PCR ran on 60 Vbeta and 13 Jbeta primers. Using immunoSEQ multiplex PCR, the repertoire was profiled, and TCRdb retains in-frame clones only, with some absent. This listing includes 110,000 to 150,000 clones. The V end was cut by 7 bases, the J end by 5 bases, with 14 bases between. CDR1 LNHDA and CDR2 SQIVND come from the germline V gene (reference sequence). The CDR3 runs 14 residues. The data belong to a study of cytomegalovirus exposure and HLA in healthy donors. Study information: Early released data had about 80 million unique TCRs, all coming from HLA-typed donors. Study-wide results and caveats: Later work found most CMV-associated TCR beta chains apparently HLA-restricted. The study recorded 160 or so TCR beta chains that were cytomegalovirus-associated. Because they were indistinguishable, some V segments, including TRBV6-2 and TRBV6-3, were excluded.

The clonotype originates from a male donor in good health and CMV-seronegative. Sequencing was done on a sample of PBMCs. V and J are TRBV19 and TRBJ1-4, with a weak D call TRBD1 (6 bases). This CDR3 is CASTLDRANEKLFF. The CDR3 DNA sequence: TGTGCCAGTACCCTGGACAGAGCGAATGAAAAACTGTTTTTT.